This T cell receptor (beta chain) is from a study of T cell changes during pregnancy in multiple sclerosis. V was pared by 4 bases and J by 2 bases, with 8 bases of the junction left unmatched. The CDR3 has 16 amino acids. The germline gives CDR1 SGHRS, CDR2 YFSETQ. Repertoires were generated with immunoSEQ multiplex PCR, while TCRdb's copy carries only in-frame clones and drops some. The sample contains around 63,000 clones, 90% to 95% of which appear only once. V usage is TRBV5-1 and J usage is TRBJ1-3, with TRBD1 matching 8 bases. The TCR comes from a female donor in good health, enrolled as a control in a pregnancy study. This sample comprised peripheral blood, obtained in the third trimester of pregnancy. The CDR3 nucleotides are TGCGCCAGCAGCCGGGACAGGCAGGAGGCTGGAAACACCATATATTTT. Translation gives CASSRDRQEAGNTIYF.